This T cell receptor (beta chain) was identified in a study of blood T cell repertoires in COVID-19. Whole-study context: The origin of the acute and convalescent COVID-19 samples was the United States, Italy and Spain. The cDNA or gDNA used as material had been derived from T cells, B-cell-depleted T cells, or PBMCs.

Repertoires were generated with immunoSEQ multiplex PCR, while TCRdb's copy carries only in-frame clones and drops some. The sample contains 80,000 to 100,000 clones, around 88% of which appear only once. Patients in Seattle were enrolled during active infection, then followed longitudinally. The CDR3 sequence is 15 residues long. With 3 bases removed from V and 5 bases from J, the gap between germline ends came to 13 bases. Germline V gene data show CDR1 as SEHNR and CDR2 as FQNEAQ (reference sequence). This sequence joins TRBV7-9 and TRBJ2-2, with a weak D call TRBD2 (6 bases). This TCR was sampled from a man aged 50-59 years with COVID-19, enrolled during active disease. The sequencing sample was made of peripheral blood. The CDR3 DNA is TGTGCCAGCAGCTTCGGGGGATTAACAACCGGGGAGCTGTTTTTT. Its translation is CASSFGGLTTGELFF.